The 15 T cell receptor beta chains in this list originate from one sample, sequenced in a study of cytomegalovirus exposure and HLA in healthy donors. Primers: 60 Vbeta forward and 13 Jbeta reverse. TCRdb's table, derived via immunoSEQ multiplex PCR, lists solely in-frame clones and lacks some. The sample shows approximately 100,000 clones, roughly 78% of them seen only once. The source material was PBMCs. Receptor source: a woman aged 40 to 55 in good health and CMV-seronegative.

This chain uses TRBV9 with TRBJ2-1; 9 bases are a match to TRBD2. The CDR3 extends over 15 amino acids. V shed 1 base and J 7 bases; nucleotides not matched to a gene: 6. In germline, CDR1 is SGDLS, CDR2 YYNGEE. The CDR3: CASSVLLAGINEQFF. As DNA, the CDR3 is TGTGCCAGCAGCGTACTGCTAGCGGGAATTAATGAGCAGTTCTTC. The full variable domain, in which reference TRBV9 and TRBJ2-1 provide the parts outside the CDR3, is DSGVTQTPKHLITATGQRVTLRCSPRSGDLSVYWYQQSLDQGLQFLIQYYNGEERAKGNILERFSAQQFPDLHSELNLSSLELGDSALYFCASSVLLAGINEQFFGPGTRLTVL.

Concerning this clone: This sample includes further DNA sequences coding for the same CDR3. V is TRBV9 and J is TRBJ1-5, with a possible D match to TRBD1 (5 bases). Trimming pared 5 bases from V and 6 bases from J, leaving 18 bases between. Germline V gene lookup returns CDR1 SGDLS and CDR2 YYNGEE. This CDR3 has 15 amino acids. In DNA form, the CDR3 reads TGTGCCAGCAGTACCGGGGGGGAGGGAATTCAGCCCCAGCATTTT. Translated, it gives CASSTGGEGIQPQHF.

The rearrangement joins TRBV4-3 to TRBJ2-7; 7 nucleotides agree with TRBD2. There are 15 residues in the CDR3. Trimming cost V 1 base and J 4 bases; bases outside gene matches: 7. Germline values: CDR1 LGHNA, CDR2 YSLEER. DNA of the CDR3: TGCGCCAGCAGCCAAGGCGGGAGCAGTGGGTACGAGCAGTACTTC. Amino acid sequence: CASSQGGSSGYEQYF.

This clone was seen once. The chain links TRBV9 to TRBJ2-7; TRBD1 aligns across 12 bases. Germline-derived CDR1 and CDR2 are SGDLS and YYNGEE. V gave up 4 bases and J gave up 3 bases; unmatched junction bases: 5. CDR3 size: 15 residues. CDR3: CASSLGTGGFYEQYF. CDR3 bases: TGTGCCAGCAGCCTGGGGACAGGGGGCTTCTACGAGCAGTACTTC.

The J gene is TRBJ1-4, the V gene TRBV18, with D hard to call. Trimming took 8 bases from V and 5 from J, leaving 15 bases between them. This CDR3 has 14 residues. Germline V gives CDR1 KGHSH, CDR2 LQKENI. In DNA form, the CDR3 reads TGTGCCAGCCCACGAAGGACTGCCAATGAAAAACTGTTTTTT. Protein sequence: CASPRRTANEKLFF.

The chain recombines TRBV28 with TRBJ2-3, with 12 bases matching TRBD2. Trimming took 5 bases from V and 6 from J; bases not matched to a gene: 12. Germline CDR1 reads MDHEN; CDR2 reads SYDVKM. This CDR3 is built from 17 residues. The CDR3: CASSPGGLAGGADTQYF. The CDR3 DNA reads TGTGCCAGCAGTCCTGGGGGACTAGCGGGTGGTGCGGATACGCAGTATTTT. Based on the CDR3 plus reference TRBV28 and TRBJ2-3, the full variable domain is DVKVTQSSRYLVKRTGEKVFLECVQDMDHENMFWYRQDPGLGLRLIYFSYDVKMKEKGDIPEGYSVSREKKERFSLILESASTNQTSMYLCASSPGGLAGGADTQYFGPGTRLTVL.

This rearrangement joins TRBV9 to TRBJ2-7; 10 bases match TRBD2. This CDR3 is 15 amino acids long. Losses at the gene ends were 2 bases for V and 3 bases for J; bases not matched to a gene: 5. The germline CDR1 and CDR2 sequences are SGDLS and YYNGEE. The CDR3: CASSVGLAAVYEQYF. CDR3 in DNA: TGTGCCAGCAGCGTTGGACTAGCGGCCGTCTACGAGCAGTACTTC.

The chain carries TRBV5-6 and TRBJ2-3; 8 bases line up with TRBD1. With 5 bases clipped from V and 3 bases from J, the junction kept 8 bases outside the gene matches. This CDR3 has 15 residues. Germline assignment: CDR1 SGHDT and CDR2 YYEEEE. The DNA of the CDR3 is TGTGCCAGCAGTTCGGACAGGGATGGAACAGATACGCAGTATTTT. It translates to CASSSDRDGTDTQYF.

This chain links TRBV9 with TRBJ2-1; 8 positions agree with TRBD2. J gave up 6 bases and V 4 bases, and 12 bases lay outside the gene matches. CDR1 and CDR2 (germline): SGDLS, YYNGEE. The CDR3 is 16 amino acids. This chain's CDR3 is CASSPAVSGRRNEQFF. The DNA for the CDR3 is TGTGCCAGCAGCCCCGCAGTGAGCGGGAGACGCAATGAGCAGTTCTTC.

In DNA form, the CDR3 reads TGTGCCAGCAACCCAGGGGGCACAGATACGCAGTATTTT. As protein: CASNPGGTDTQYF. J is TRBJ2-3 and V is TRBV28; TRBD1 is a possible D gene (6 bases). This CDR3 comprises 13 residues. Trimming took 7 bases from V and 1 from J, leaving 9 bases between them. Germline values: CDR1 MDHEN, CDR2 SYDVKM.

The chain links TRBV7-9 to TRBJ1-1; perhaps TRBD1 as D (6 bases). The CDR3 totals 17 residues. Trimming took 2 bases from V and 1 from J, leaving 17 bases between them. Germline lookup yields CDR1 SEHNR and CDR2 FQNEAQ (reference sequence). In DNA, the CDR3 is TGTGCCAGCAGCTTAATTTCGAGGGGGTTGAGGAACACTGAAGCTTTCTTT. Protein sequence: CASSLISRGLRNTEAFF.

This sequence joins TRBV2 and TRBJ2-7; 8 positions agree with TRBD1. This CDR3 is built from 13 residues. From germline, CDR1 is SNHLY and CDR2 FYNNEI. V was pared by 8 bases and J by 3 bases, with 6 bases of the junction left unmatched. The CDR3 here is CASGNDRGYEQYF. CDR3 nucleotides: TGTGCCAGCGGGAACGACAGGGGCTACGAGCAGTACTTC.

The genes are TRBV13 and TRBJ2-5; D may be TRBD1 (6 bases). The CDR3 is 18 residues long. Per the germline V gene, CDR1 is PRHDT and CDR2 is FYEKMQ (reference sequence). V lost 1 base to trimming and J lost 2 bases, with 20 bases between them. In nucleotides, the CDR3 is TGTGCCAGCAGCTTAGAGTCGGCGGCGGACAGAACACAAGAGACCCAGTACTTC. Its translation is CASSLESAADRTQETQYF.

The chain links TRBV20-1 to TRBJ2-3, with D hard to call. Germline CDR1 DFQATT, CDR2 SNEGSKA (reference sequence). The germline V and J ends were trimmed by 6 bases and 6 bases, with 10 bases remaining between them. This CDR3 has 11 amino acids. The CDR3 spells CSAPLGDTQYF. CDR3 DNA: TGCAGTGCACCCCTCGGGGATACGCAGTATTTT.

The chain carries TRBV21-1 and TRBJ2-1; the D call in the table, TRBD2, was not verified against the DNA. TRBV21-1 is noted as a pseudogene. This CDR3 region has 17 residues. Written as DNA, the CDR3 is TGTGCCAGCAGCAAGGAAGATGGGACTAGCGGCAACAATGAGCAGTTCTTC. Translation: CASSKEDGTSGNNEQFF.